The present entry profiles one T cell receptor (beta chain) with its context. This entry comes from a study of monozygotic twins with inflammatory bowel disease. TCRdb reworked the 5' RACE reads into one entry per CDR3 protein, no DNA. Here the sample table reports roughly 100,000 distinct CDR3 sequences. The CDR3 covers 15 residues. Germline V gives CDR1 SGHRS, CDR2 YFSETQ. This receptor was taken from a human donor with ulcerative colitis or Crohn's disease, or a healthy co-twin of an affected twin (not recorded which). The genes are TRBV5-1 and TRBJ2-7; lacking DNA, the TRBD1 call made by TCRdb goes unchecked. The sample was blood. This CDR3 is CASSLMPGGKYEQYF.